The 25 T cell receptor beta chains listed next were all sequenced from one sample in a study of T cells in Graves' hyperthyroidism and ophthalmopathy. Template material for amplifying TCR beta CDR3 regions consisted of RNA transcripts. The HTBI primer set was used in a first-round RT-PCR of the TCR CDR3. TCRdb reprocessed the multiplex PCR reads via MiXCR and lists one record per CDR3 protein. The sample has 250,000 or so distinct CDR3 sequences, 15% to 20% seen once. Sequenced input: blood. Source of these receptors: a woman between 18 and 30 years old with Graves' ophthalmopathy.

This clonotype appeared a few times. This chain links TRBV4-1 with TRBJ2-7, with TRBD2 matching 9 bases. Trimming at V came to 1 base and at J to 5 bases, leaving 6 bases not matched to a gene. Germline V lookup: CDR1 MGHRA, CDR2 YSYEKL. The CDR3 has 15 amino acids. The CDR3 DNA reads as TGCGCCAGCAGCCAAGCCGGGACTAGCTTAAACGAGCAGTACTTC. Protein: CASSQAGTSLNEQYF.

In its sample, this clonotype was seen many times. The J gene is TRBJ2-5, the V gene TRBV7-9; 8 bases map to TRBD1. Looked up from germline, CDR1 is SEHNR and CDR2 is FQNEAQ (reference sequence). This CDR3 is 14 amino acids long. The V gene end was trimmed by 4 bases and the J gene end by 6 bases; junction bases not matched to a gene: 7. The CDR3: CASSWTGMSKTQYF. CDR3 DNA: TGTGCCAGCAGCTGGACAGGGATGTCGAAGACCCAGTACTTC.

The chain employs TRBV10-2 and TRBJ2-7; 7 nucleotides align to TRBD2. J was trimmed by 6 bases and V by 10 bases; bases with no gene match: 6. The germline V gene has CDR1 WSHSY and CDR2 SAAADI. This CDR3 is 11 amino acids long. CDR3 nucleotide sequence: TGCGCCACCCTTCAGCGGGGCGAGCAGTACTTC. This translates into CATLQRGEQYF.

The chain carries TRBV28 and TRBJ2-5; D unresolved. The CDR3 is made up of 13 amino acids. The ends were cut back, 5 bases at V and 5 bases at J, with 12 bases in the middle. Germline V gives CDR1 MDHEN, CDR2 SYDVKM. The CDR3 is CASSQGISETQYF. The DNA for the CDR3 is TGTGCCAGCAGTCAAGGGATTAGCGAGACCCAGTACTTC. The full variable domain, its missing parts supplied by reference TRBV28 and TRBJ2-5, is DVKVTQSSRYLVKRTGEKVFLECVQDMDHENMFWYRQDPGLGLRLIYFSYDVKMKEKGDIPEGYSVSREKKERFSLILESASTNQTSMYLCASSQGISETQYFGPGTRLLVL.

This clonotype was detected many times. CDR3 region: CASRKRADTEAFF. The CDR3 coding sequence is TGTGCCAGCAGAAAGAGAGCGGACACTGAAGCTTTCTTT. The J gene is TRBJ1-1, the V gene TRBV27; D uncertain. The CDR3 totals 13 residues. V was shortened by 6 bases and J by 3 bases, with 11 bases between the two germline ends. In germline, CDR1 is MNHEY, CDR2 SMNVEV (reference sequence).

The chain carries TRBV7-9 and TRBJ2-5; maybe TRBD1 (5 bases). Trimming shortened V by 3 bases and J by 5 bases, and 16 bases separated the two germline ends. The CDR3 length is 15 residues. The germline CDR1 and CDR2 sequences are SEHNR and FQNEAQ (reference sequence). The CDR3 nucleotides are TGTGCCAGCAGCTTGTCGTTCAGGGTGGAGGAGACCCAGTACTTC. Translation gives CASSLSFRVEETQYF.

This clonotype showed up many times. The CDR3 sequence: CSAGASGYTF. The CDR3 bases are TGCAGTGCTGGGGCCTCTGGCTACACCTTC. The chain carries TRBV20-1 and TRBJ1-2, with a tentative D call TRBD1 (5 bases). Germline V gene lookup returns CDR1 DFQATT and CDR2 SNEGSKA (reference sequence). CDR3 length equals 10 residues. The ends were cut back, 5 bases at V and 7 bases at J, with 8 bases in the middle.

This chain uses TRBV7-2 with TRBJ2-5; TRBD1 is a possible D gene (5 bases). Germline CDR1 SGHTA, CDR2 FQGNSA. Between the trimmed V and J ends, which lost 4 bases and 4 bases, there was a span of 13 bases. The CDR3 loop spans 14 amino acids. The CDR3 nucleotides are TGTGCCAGCAGCTCCGATCAGGGTGGAGAGACCCAGTACTTC. This translates into CASSSDQGGETQYF.

There are many counts of this clonotype. This chain joins TRBV19 and TRBJ2-2; TRBD1 aligns across 7 bases. CDR1 LNHDA and CDR2 SQIVND come from the germline V gene (reference sequence). The J segment lost 0 bases and the V segment lost 4 bases, leaving 2 bases of the junction unmatched. The CDR3 loop spans 15 amino acids. The CDR3 DNA sequence: TGTGCCAGTAGTAAGACAGGGACGAACACCGGGGAGCTGTTTTTT. As protein: CASSKTGTNTGELFF. Combining the CDR3 with reference TRBV19 and TRBJ2-2 gives the whole variable domain DGGITQSPKYLFRKEGQNVTLSCEQNLNHDAMYWYRQDPGQGLRLIYYSQIVNDFQKGDIAEGYSVSREKKESFPLTVTSAQKNPTAFYLCASSKTGTNTGELFFGEGSRLTVL.

This clonotype was observed at least ten times. This sequence joins TRBV14 and TRBJ2-1, with D perhaps being TRBD1 or TRBD2 (5 bases each). Germline V gene lookup returns CDR1 SGHDN and CDR2 FVKESK. V lost 5 bases and J 0 bases, leaving 11 bases between the germline ends. This CDR3 region has 15 residues. Here the CDR3 reads CASSRDGYSYNEQFF. CDR3 nucleotides: TGTGCCAGCAGCAGGGACGGCTACTCCTACAATGAGCAGTTCTTC.

This clonotype appeared many times. The rearrangement links TRBV28 to TRBJ1-6; the match to TRBD1 covers 7 bases. This CDR3 comprises 19 residues. Germline-derived CDR1 and CDR2 are MDHEN and SYDVKM. The ends lost 2 bases at V and 0 bases at J; junction bases unmatched: 10. The CDR3 DNA reads TGTGCCAGCAGTTTAGGTCCCCCGACAGGGAGCTCCTATAATTCACCCCTCCACTTT. Its translation: CASSLGPPTGSSYNSPLHF.

In its sample, this clonotype was seen many times. V gene TRBV4-1 combines with J gene TRBJ1-4; no definite D call. CDR3 length: 14 amino acids. The V gene lost 4 bases and the J gene lost 4 bases, with 10 bases spanning the gap. Germline CDR1 is MGHRA and CDR2 is YSYEKL. The CDR3, as DNA: TGCGCCAGCAGCCGGGAGGGTTATAATGAAAAACTGTTTTTT. It is translated as CASSREGYNEKLFF.

This clonotype was seen at least ten times. This chain uses TRBV19 with TRBJ1-1, with D possibly being TRBD1 (6 bases). Germline values: CDR1 LNHDA, CDR2 SQIVND (reference sequence). CDR3 size: 14 residues. Trimming removed 4 bases at V and 5 bases at J, with 14 bases between. The CDR3 region is CASSTTGKLTEAFF. The CDR3 nucleotides are TGTGCCAGTAGTACCACAGGGAAGCTAACTGAAGCTTTCTTT.

This clonotype occurred many times. This chain joins TRBV20-1 and TRBJ1-5, with D perhaps TRBD1 (5 bases). This CDR3 is 13 amino acids long. CDR1 and CDR2 (germline): DFQATT, SNEGSKA (reference sequence). The V gene lost 3 bases and the J gene lost 4 bases, with 10 bases spanning the gap. The CDR3 DNA reads TGCAGTGCTAGTAGGGACCGAAATCAGCCCCAGCATTTT. It yields the protein CSASRDRNQPQHF.

In its sample, this clonotype was seen many times. This chain joins TRBV7-3 and TRBJ1-6, with D tentatively TRBD1 (6 bases). Trimming stripped 0 bases from V and 7 bases from J, with 10 bases between. This CDR3 has 15 residues. Germline lookup yields CDR1 SGHTA and CDR2 FQGTGA. The DNA of the CDR3 is TGTGCCAGCAGCTTAACTGCAGGGGAGAATTCACCCCTCCACTTT. Protein: CASSLTAGENSPLHF.

This clonotype was seen ten or more times. V gene TRBV6-1 combines with J gene TRBJ1-1; D is unclear. V shed 8 bases and J shed 1 base, with 8 bases lying between them. Looked up from germline, CDR1 is MNHNS and CDR2 is SASEGT. This CDR3 has 12 amino acids. For the CDR3, the DNA is TGTGCCAGCCGTCCCACGAACACTGAAGCTTTCTTT. It codes for CASRPTNTEAFF.

This clonotype was seen repeatedly, ten times or more. The V and J genes are TRBV28 and TRBJ1-6; 10 nucleotides agree with TRBD1. V shed 6 bases, J shed 10 bases, and the junction held 6 bases outside the gene matches. The CDR3 totals 14 residues. Per the germline V gene, CDR1 is MDHEN and CDR2 is SYDVKM. CDR3 protein: CASSQTGGGSPLHF. The CDR3 nucleotides are TGTGCCAGCAGCCAGACAGGGGGCGGGTCACCCCTCCACTTT.

V is TRBV27 and J is TRBJ1-5; D possibly corresponds to TRBD1 (6 bases). CDR1 and CDR2 from the germline V gene are MNHEY and SMNVEV (reference sequence). Trimming took off 5 bases at V and 3 bases at J, with 17 bases between the two ends. The CDR3 spans 16 residues. CDR3 DNA: TGTGCCAGCAGTCCCTCGACAGGTCCCCTCAATCAGCCCCAGCATTTT. This encodes CASSPSTGPLNQPQHF.

This clonotype has ten or more counts. The V and J genes are TRBV27 and TRBJ2-1; 9 bases are shared with TRBD1. The CDR3 covers 16 residues. V dropped 3 bases and J dropped 0; count of bases not matched to a gene: 3. Germline CDR1 is MNHEY and CDR2 is SMNVEV (reference sequence). In DNA form, the CDR3 reads TGTGCCAGCAGTTTCCCGACAGGGGGCTCCTACAATGAGCAGTTCTTC. Its translation is CASSFPTGGSYNEQFF.

At least ten counts were recorded for this clonotype. The CDR3 DNA reads TGTGCCAGCAGTGAAGAGGACAGGGGAGGCTATGGCTACACCTTC. Its protein product is CASSEEDRGGYGYTF. V gene TRBV6-1 combines with J gene TRBJ1-2; TRBD1 aligns across 9 bases. The CDR3 length is 15 residues. The V and J ends lost 1 base and 4 bases, in that order; junction bases with no gene match: 4. The germline gives CDR1 MNHNS, CDR2 SASEGT.

This clonotype has a count of ten or more. The V gene is TRBV18, the J gene TRBJ2-2, with D perhaps assigned TRBD1 or TRBD2 (6 bases each). Germline values: CDR1 KGHSH, CDR2 LQKENI. This CDR3 has 17 residues. The V gene lost 0 bases and the J gene lost 5 bases, with 16 bases spanning the gap. The chain's CDR3 is CASSPPAGGVRTGELFF. The CDR3, as DNA: TGTGCCAGCTCACCACCCGCCGGGGGCGTAAGGACCGGGGAGCTGTTTTTT.

The V call is TRBV11-2, the J call TRBJ2-7; 13 bases align to TRBD2. Per germline, CDR1 SGHAT and CDR2 FQNNGV. The V segment lost 4 bases and the J segment 0 bases; nucleotides outside the gene matches: 9. The CDR3 has 18 residues. CDR3 sequence reads: CASSSSSGTSGDSYEQYF. CDR3 nucleotide sequence: TGTGCCAGCAGCTCTTCTTCCGGGACTAGCGGGGACTCCTACGAGCAGTACTTC. Looking up the rest from reference TRBV11-2 and TRBJ2-7 gives the full variable domain: EAGVAQSPRYKIIEKRQSVAFWCNPISGHATLYWYQQILGQGPKLLIQFQNNGVVDDSQLPKDRFSAERLKGVDSTLKIQPAKLEDSAVYLCASSSSSGTSGDSYEQYFGPGTRLTVT.

J is TRBJ1-6 and V is TRBV5-1, with TRBD1 matching 9 bases. J gave up 14 bases and V 3 bases, and 6 bases lay outside the gene matches. CDR1 and CDR2 (germline): SGHRS, YFSETQ. This CDR3 has 13 amino acids. For the CDR3, the DNA is TGCGCCAGCAGCTCAACCGGGACAGGGACCCTCCACTTT. It translates to CASSSTGTGTLHF.

This clonotype was counted at least ten times. The chain couples TRBV27 to TRBJ2-1; 8 bases agree with TRBD2. The CDR3 runs 15 residues. Unmatched junction bases numbered 12, after V lost 5 bases and J lost 9 bases. CDR1 MNHEY and CDR2 SMNVEV come from the germline V gene (reference sequence). As DNA, the CDR3 is TGTGCCAGCAGTCCCGGGGGGGGTATGGGCTTTGAGCAGTTCTTC. Amino acids: CASSPGGGMGFEQFF.

This clonotype has a count of ten or more. The V and J genes are TRBV2 and TRBJ1-2; D gene unclear. Germline values: CDR1 SNHLY, CDR2 FYNNEI. The CDR3 extends over 12 amino acids. The V and J ends lost 4 bases and 6 bases respectively, with 9 bases between them. The CDR3: CASSVGRDGYTF. The CDR3 DNA reads TGTGCCAGCAGTGTGGGAAGGGATGGCTACACCTTC. The variable domain in full, with the rest retrieved from reference TRBV2 and TRBJ1-2, is EPEVTQTPSHQVTQMGQEVILRCVPISNHLYFYWYRQILGQKVEFLVSFYNNEISEKSEIFDDQFSVERPDGSNFTLKIRSTKLEDSAMYFCASSVGRDGYTFGSGTRLTVV.